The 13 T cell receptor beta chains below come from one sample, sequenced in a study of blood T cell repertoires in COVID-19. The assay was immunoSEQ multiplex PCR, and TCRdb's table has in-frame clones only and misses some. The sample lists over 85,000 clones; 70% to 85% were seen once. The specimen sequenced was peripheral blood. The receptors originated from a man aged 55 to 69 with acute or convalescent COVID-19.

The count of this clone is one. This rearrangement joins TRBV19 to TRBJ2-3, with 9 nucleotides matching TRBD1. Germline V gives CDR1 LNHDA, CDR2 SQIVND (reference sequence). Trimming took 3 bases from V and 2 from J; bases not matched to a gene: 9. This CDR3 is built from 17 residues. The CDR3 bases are TGTGCCAGTAGTATGAGCCCGGGACAGGGATTCACAGATACGCAGTATTTT. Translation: CASSMSPGQGFTDTQYF.

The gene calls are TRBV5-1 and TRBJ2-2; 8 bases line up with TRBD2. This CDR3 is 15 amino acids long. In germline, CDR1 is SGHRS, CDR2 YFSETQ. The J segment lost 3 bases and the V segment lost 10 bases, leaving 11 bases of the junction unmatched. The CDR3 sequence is CASNSGGPDTGELFF. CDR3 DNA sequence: TGCGCCTCAAACTCGGGGGGGCCGGACACCGGGGAGCTGTTTTTT.

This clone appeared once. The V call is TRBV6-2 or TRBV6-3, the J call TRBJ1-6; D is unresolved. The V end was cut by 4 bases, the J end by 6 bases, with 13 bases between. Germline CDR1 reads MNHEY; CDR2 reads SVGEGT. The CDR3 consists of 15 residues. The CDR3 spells CASSSSDSTNSPLHF. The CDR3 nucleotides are TGTGCCAGCAGTTCCTCGGACTCAACTAATTCACCCCTCCACTTT.

The CDR3 DNA follows: TGTGCCAGTAGTATAATGGCAGGGGGACAGCCCCAGCATTTT. This codes for CASSIMAGGQPQHF. The gene calls are TRBV19 and TRBJ1-5; 7 nucleotides agree with TRBD1. The CDR3 is 14 amino acids. V lost 2 bases to trimming and J lost 7 bases; unmatched junction nucleotides: 5. Germline V gene sequence: CDR1 LNHDA, CDR2 SQIVND (reference sequence).

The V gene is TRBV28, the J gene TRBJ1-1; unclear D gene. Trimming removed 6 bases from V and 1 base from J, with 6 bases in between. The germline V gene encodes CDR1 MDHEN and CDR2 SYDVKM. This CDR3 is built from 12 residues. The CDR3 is CASRSGNTEAFF. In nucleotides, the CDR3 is TGTGCCAGCAGGAGTGGGAACACTGAAGCTTTCTTT. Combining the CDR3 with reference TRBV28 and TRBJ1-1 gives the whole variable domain DVKVTQSSRYLVKRTGEKVFLECVQDMDHENMFWYRQDPGLGLRLIYFSYDVKMKEKGDIPEGYSVSREKKERFSLILESASTNQTSMYLCASRSGNTEAFFGQGTRLTVV.

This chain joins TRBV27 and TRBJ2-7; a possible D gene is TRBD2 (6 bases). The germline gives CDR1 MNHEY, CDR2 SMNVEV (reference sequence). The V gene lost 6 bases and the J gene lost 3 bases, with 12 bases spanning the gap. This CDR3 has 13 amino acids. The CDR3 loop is CASRAGIDYEQYV. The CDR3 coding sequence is TGTGCCAGCAGGGCGGGAATAGACTACGAGCAGTACGTC.

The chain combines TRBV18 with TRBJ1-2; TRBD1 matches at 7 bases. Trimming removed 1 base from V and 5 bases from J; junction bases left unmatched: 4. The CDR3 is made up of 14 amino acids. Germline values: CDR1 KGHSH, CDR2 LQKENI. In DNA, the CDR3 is TGTGCCAGCTCACCACAGGGGGCCAGTTATGGCTACACCTTC. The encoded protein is CASSPQGASYGYTF. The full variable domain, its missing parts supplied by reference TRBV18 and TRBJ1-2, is NAGVMQNPRHLVRRRGQEARLRCSPMKGHSHVYWYRQLPEEGLKFMVYLQKENIIDESGMPKERFSAEFPKEGPSILRIQQVVRGDSAAYFCASSPQGASYGYTFGSGTRLTVV.

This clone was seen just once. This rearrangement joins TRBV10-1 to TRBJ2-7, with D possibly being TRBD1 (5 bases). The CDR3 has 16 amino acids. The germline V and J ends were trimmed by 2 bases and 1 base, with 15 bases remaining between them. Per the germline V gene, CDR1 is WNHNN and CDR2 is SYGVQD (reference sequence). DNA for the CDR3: TGCGCCAGCAGTGAGAAGGGGTCGAGCCTATCCTACGAGCAGTACGTC. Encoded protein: CASSEKGSSLSYEQYV.

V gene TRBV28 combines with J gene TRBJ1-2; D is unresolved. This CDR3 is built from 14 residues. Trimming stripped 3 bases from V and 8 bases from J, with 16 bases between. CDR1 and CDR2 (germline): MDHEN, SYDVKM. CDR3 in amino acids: CASSFTTSGLGYTF. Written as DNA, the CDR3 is TGTGCCAGCAGTTTCACGACCTCGGGGTTAGGCTACACCTTC.

The CDR3 DNA is TGCGCCAGCAGCCAAGATACGCCAGGGGGTAAAGAGACCCAGTACTTC. It yields the protein CASSQDTPGGKETQYF. The V and J genes are TRBV4-3 and TRBJ2-5; 7 nucleotides line up with TRBD1. Germline assignment: CDR1 LGHNA and CDR2 YSLEER. The V gene end was trimmed by 0 bases and the J gene end by 3 bases; junction bases not matched to a gene: 7. This CDR3 contains 16 residues.

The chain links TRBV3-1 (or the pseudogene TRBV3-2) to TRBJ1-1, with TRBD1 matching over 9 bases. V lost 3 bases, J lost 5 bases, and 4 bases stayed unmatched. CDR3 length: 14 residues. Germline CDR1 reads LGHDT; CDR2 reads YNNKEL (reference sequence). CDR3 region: CASSQTGGSTEAFF. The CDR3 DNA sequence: TGTGCCAGCAGCCAGACAGGGGGTAGTACTGAAGCTTTCTTT.

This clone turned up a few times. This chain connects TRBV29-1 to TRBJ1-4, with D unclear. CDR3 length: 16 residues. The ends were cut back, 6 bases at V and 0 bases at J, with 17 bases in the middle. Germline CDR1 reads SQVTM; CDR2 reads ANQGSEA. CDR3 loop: CSVRPDGGATNEKLFF. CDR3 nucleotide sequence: TGCAGCGTAAGGCCGGACGGAGGTGCAACTAATGAAAAACTGTTTTTT.

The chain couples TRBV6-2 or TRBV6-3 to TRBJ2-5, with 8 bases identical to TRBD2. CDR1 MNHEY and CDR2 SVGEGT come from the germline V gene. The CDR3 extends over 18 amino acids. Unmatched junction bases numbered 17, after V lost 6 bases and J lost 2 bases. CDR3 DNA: TGTGCCAGCAGCCCTTACCGAAGGACTAGCTCCGAACAAGAGACCCAGTACTTC. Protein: CASSPYRRTSSEQETQYF.